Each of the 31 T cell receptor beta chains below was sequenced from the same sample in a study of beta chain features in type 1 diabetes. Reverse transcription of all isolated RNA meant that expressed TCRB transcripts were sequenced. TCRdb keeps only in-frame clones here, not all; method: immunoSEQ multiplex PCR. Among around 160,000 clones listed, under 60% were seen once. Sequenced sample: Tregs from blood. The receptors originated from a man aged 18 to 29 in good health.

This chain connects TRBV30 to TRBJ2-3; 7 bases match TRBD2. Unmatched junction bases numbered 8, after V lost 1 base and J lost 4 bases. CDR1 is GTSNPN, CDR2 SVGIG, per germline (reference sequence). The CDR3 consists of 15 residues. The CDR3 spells CAWSGYGGGPDTQYF. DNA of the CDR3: TGTGCCTGGAGTGGCTATGGGGGAGGGCCAGATACGCAGTATTTT.

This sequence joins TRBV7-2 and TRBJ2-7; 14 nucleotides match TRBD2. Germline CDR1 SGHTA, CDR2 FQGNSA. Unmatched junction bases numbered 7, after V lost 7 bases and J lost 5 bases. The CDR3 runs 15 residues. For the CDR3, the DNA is TGTGCCAGCACCCCGGGACTAGCGGGAGTCGACGAGCAGTACTTC. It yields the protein CASTPGLAGVDEQYF. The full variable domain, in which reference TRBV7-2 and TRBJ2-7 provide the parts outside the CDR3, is GAGVSQSPSNKVTEKGKDVELRCDPISGHTALYWYRQSLGQGLEFLIYFQGNSAPDKSGLPSDRFSAERTGGSVSTLTIQRTQQEDSAVYLCASTPGLAGVDEQYFGPGTRLTVT.

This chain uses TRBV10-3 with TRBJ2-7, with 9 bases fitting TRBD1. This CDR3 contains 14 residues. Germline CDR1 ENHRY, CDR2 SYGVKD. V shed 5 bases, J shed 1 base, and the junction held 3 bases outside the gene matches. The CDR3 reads CAISPGTGSYEQYF. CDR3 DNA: TGTGCCATCAGTCCCGGGACAGGGTCCTACGAGCAGTACTTC.

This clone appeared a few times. CDR3 nucleotides: TGCGCCAGCAGCCCTAGCGGGGTTCGGTCGGGGGTCGGCGGGGAGCTGTTTTTT. Translation: CASSPSGVRSGVGGELFF. The rearrangement links TRBV5-1 to TRBJ2-2; 9 bases agree with TRBD2. The V gene's germline CDR1 is SGHRS and CDR2 YFSETQ. J was trimmed by 7 bases and V by 4 bases; bases with no gene match: 17. The CDR3 runs 18 residues.

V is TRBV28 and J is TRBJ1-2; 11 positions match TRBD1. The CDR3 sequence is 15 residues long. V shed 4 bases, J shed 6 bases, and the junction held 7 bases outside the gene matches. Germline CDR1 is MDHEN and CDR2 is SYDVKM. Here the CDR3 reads CASSYGGQGADGYTF. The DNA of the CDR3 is TGTGCCAGCAGTTACGGTGGACAGGGGGCGGATGGCTACACCTTC.

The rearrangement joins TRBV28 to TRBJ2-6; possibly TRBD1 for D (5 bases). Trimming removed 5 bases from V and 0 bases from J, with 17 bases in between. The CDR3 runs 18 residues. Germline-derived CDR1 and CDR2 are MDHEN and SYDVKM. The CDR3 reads CASSSPGQTISGANVLTF. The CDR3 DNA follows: TGTGCCAGCAGTAGTCCAGGACAAACTATCTCTGGGGCCAACGTCCTGACTTTC.

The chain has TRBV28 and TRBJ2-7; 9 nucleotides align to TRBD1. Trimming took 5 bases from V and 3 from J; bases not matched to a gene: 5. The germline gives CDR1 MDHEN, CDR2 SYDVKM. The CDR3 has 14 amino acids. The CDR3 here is CASSLRQGDYEQYF. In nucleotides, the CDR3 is TGTGCCAGCAGTCTACGACAGGGGGACTACGAGCAGTACTTC.

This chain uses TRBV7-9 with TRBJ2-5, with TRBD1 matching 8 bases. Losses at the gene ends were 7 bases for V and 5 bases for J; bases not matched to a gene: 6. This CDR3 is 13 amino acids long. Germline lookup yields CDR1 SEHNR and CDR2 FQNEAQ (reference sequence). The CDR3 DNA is TGTGCCAGCAACCCTTACAGGGGGGAGACCCAGTACTTC. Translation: CASNPYRGETQYF. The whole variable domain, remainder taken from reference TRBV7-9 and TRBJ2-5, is DTGVSQNPRHKITKRGQNVTFRCDPISEHNRLYWYRQTLGQGPEFLTYFQNEAQLEKSRLLSDRFSAERPKGSFSTLEIQRTEQGDSAMYLCASNPYRGETQYFGPGTRLLVL.

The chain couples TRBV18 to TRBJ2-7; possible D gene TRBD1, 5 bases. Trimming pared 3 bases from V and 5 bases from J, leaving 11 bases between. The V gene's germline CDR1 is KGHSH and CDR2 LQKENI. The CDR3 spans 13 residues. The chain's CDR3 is CASSPQSDNEQYF. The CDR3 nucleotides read TGTGCCAGCTCACCCCAGTCGGACAACGAGCAGTACTTC.

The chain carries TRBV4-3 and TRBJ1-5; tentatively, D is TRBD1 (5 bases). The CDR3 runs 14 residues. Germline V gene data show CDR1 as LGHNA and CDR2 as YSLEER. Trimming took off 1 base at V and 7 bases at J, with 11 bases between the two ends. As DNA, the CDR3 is TGCGCCAGCAGCCAAGTCAGGGTTAACCAGCCCCAGCATTTT. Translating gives CASSQVRVNQPQHF.

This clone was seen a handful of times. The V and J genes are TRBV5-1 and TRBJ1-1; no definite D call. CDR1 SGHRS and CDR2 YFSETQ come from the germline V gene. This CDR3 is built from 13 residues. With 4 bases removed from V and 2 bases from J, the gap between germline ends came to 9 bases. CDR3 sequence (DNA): TGCGCCAGCAGCCCCAGGATCAACACTGAAGCTTTCTTT. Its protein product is CASSPRINTEAFF. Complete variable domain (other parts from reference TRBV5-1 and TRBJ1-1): KAGVTQTPRYLIKTRGQQVTLSCSPISGHRSVSWYQQTPGQGLQFLFEYFSETQRNKGNFPGRFSGRQFSNSRSEMNVSTLELGDSALYLCASSPRINTEAFFGQGTRLTVV.

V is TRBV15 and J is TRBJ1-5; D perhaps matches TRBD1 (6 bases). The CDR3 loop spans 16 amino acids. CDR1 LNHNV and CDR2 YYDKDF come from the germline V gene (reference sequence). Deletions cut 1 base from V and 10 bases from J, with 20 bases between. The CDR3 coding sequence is TGTGCCACCAGCAGAGGGGACATGTTTGGGAATAAACCCCAGCATTTT. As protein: CATSRGDMFGNKPQHF.

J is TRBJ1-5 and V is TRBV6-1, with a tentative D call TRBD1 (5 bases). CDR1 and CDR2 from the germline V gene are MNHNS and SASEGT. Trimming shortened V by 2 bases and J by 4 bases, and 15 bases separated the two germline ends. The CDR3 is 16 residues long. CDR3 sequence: CASSENQGWTNQPQHF. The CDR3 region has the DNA TGTGCCAGCAGTGAAAATCAGGGTTGGACGAATCAGCCCCAGCATTTT.

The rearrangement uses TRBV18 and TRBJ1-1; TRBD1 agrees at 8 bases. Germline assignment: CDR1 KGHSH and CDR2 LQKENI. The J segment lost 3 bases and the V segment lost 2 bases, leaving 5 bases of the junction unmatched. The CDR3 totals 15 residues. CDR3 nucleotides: TGTGCCAGCTCACCATCAGGGGGCGCGCACACTGAAGCTTTCTTT. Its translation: CASSPSGGAHTEAFF.

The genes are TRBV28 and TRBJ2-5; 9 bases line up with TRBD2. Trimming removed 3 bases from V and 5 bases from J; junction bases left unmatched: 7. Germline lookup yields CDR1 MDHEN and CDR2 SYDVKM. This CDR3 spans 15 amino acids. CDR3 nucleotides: TGTGCCAGCAGTTTCATGGGGAGCGGGAGGGAGACCCAGTACTTC. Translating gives CASSFMGSGRETQYF.

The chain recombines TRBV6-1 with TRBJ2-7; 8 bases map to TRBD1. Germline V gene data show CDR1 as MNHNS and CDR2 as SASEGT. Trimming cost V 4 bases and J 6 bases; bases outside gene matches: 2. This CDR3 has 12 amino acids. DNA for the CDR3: TGTGCCAGCAGTGGACAGGGGAGCGAGCAGTACTTC. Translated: CASSGQGSEQYF.

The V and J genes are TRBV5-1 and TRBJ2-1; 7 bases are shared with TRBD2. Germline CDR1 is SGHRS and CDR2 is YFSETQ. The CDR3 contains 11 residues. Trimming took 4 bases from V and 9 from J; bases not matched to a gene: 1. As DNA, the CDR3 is TGCGCCAGCAGCCCGGGGGGTGAGCAGTTCTTC. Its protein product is CASSPGGEQFF.

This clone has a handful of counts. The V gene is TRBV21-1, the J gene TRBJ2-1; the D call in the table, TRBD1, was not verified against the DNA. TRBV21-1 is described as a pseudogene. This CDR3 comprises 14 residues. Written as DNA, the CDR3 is TGTGCCAGCAGCAGACGACAGGGAATCAATGAGCAGTTCTTC. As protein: CASSRRQGINEQFF.

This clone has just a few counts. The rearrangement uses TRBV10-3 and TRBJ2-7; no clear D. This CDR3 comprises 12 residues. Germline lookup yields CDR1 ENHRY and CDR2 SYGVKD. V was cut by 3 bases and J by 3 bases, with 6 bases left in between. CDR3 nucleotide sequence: TGTGCCATCAGTGATCGGAGCTACGAGCAGTACTTC. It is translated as CAISDRSYEQYF.

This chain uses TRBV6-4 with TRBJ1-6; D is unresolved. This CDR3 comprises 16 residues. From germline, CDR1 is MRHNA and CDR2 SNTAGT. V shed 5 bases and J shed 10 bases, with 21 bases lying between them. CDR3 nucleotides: TGTGCCAGCAGTTCCCCCGCTCGGGGAAGAAGCTCACCCCTCCACTTT. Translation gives CASSSPARGRSSPLHF.

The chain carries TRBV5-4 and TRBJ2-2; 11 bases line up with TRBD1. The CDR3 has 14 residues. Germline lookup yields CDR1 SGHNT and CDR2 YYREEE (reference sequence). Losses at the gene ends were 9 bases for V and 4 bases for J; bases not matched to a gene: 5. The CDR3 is CATRTGGFTGELFF. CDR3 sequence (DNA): TGTGCCACCCGGACAGGGGGCTTCACCGGGGAGCTGTTTTTT.

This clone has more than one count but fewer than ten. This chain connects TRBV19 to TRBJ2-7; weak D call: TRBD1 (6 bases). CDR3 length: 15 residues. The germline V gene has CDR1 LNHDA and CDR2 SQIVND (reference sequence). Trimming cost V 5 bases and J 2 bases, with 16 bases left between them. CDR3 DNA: TGTGCCAGTAGTGTCCAGGGGACATCTACCTACGAGCAGTACTTC. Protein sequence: CASSVQGTSTYEQYF.

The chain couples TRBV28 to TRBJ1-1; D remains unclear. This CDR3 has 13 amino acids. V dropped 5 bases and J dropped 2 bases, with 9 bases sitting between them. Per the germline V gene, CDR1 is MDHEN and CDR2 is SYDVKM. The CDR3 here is CASSLVSNTEAFF. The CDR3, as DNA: TGTGCCAGCAGTCTAGTTAGTAACACTGAAGCTTTCTTT.

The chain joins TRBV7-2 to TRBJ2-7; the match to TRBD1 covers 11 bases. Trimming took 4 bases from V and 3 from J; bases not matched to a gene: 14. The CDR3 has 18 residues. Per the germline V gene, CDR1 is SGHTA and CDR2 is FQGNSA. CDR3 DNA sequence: TGTGCCAGCAGCTCCAATCCCACCGGACAGGGGGCGGGCTACGAGCAGTACTTC. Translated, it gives CASSSNPTGQGAGYEQYF.

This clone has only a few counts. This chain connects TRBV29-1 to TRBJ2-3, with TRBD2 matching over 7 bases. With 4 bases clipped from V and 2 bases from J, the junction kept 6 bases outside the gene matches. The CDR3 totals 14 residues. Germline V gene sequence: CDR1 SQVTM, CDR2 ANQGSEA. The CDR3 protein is CSVALGGVTDTQYF. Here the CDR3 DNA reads TGCAGCGTTGCCCTTGGGGGGGTCACAGATACGCAGTATTTT.

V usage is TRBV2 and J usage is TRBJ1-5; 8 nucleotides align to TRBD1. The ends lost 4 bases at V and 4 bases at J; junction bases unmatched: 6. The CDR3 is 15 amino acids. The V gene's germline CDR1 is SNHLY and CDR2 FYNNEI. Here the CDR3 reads CASSVRQGPNQPQHF. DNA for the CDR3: TGTGCCAGCAGTGTTCGACAGGGGCCAAATCAGCCCCAGCATTTT.

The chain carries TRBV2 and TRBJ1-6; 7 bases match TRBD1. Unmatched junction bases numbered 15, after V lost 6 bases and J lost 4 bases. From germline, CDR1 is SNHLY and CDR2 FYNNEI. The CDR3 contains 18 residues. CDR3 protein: CASRVTGPTSVYNSPLHF. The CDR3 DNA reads TGTGCCAGCAGGGTGACAGGGCCTACGAGCGTATATAATTCACCCCTCCACTTT.

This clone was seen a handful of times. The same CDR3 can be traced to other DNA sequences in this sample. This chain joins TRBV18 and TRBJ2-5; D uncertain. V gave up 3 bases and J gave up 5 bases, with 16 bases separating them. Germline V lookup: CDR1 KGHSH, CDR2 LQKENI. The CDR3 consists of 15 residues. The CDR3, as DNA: TGTGCCAGCTCACCCCCCGCCAGGATCGAGGAGACCCAGTACTTC. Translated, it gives CASSPPARIEETQYF.

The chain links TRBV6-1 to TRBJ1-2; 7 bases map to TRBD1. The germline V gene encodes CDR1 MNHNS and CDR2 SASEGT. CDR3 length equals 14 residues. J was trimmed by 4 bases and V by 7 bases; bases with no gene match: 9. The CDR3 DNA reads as TGTGCCAGCAATCGGGACAGAGCCTTCTATGGCTACACCTTC. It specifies CASNRDRAFYGYTF.

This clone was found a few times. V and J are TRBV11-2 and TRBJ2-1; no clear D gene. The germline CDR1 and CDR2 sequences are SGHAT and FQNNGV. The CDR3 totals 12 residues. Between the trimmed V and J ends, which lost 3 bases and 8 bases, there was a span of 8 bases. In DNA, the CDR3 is TGTGCCAGCAGCTTTTCGTCTCATGAGCAGTTCTTC. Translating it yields CASSFSSHEQFF.

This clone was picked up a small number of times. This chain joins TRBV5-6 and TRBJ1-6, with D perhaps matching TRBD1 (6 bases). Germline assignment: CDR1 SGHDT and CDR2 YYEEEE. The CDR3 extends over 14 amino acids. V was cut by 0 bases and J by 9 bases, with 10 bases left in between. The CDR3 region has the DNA TGTGCCAGCAGCTTGGAGCAGGGGACTTCACCCCTCCACTTT. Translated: CASSLEQGTSPLHF.